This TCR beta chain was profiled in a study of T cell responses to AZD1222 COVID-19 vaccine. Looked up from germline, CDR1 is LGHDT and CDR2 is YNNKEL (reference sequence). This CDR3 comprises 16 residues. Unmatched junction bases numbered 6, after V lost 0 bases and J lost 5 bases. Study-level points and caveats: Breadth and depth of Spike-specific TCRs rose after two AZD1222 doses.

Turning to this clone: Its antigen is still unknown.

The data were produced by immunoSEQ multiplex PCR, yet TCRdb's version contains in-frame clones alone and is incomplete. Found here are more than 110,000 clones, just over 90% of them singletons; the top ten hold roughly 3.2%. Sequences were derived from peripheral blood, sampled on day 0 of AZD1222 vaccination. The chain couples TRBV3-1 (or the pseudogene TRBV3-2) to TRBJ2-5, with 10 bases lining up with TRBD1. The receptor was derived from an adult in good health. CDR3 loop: CASSQDTPTGGETQYF. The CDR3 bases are TGTGCCAGCAGCCAAGACACCCCGACAGGGGGCGAGACCCAGTACTTC.